One sample yielded the 22 T cell receptor beta chains listed below, sequenced in a study of blood T cell repertoires in COVID-19. The table came from immunoSEQ multiplex PCR; TCRdb's copy has only in-frame clones and leaves some out. Of a few hundred thousand clones in the sample, 80% to 90% were seen once. Sequencing input: PBMCs or T cells enriched from blood (not recorded which). The receptors shown here come from a man younger than 35 with acute COVID-19.

V and J are TRBV4-2 and TRBJ1-5; 8 positions agree with TRBD1. Germline lookup yields CDR1 LGHNA and CDR2 YNFKEQ. After removal of 2 bases from V and 2 bases from J, the junction contained 8 bases not matched to a gene. The CDR3 runs to 17 residues. The CDR3 DNA reads TGTGCCAGCAGCCAACGGCCGACAGGGGACGGCAATCAGCCCCAGCATTTT. Translation gives CASSQRPTGDGNQPQHF.

DNA for the CDR3: TGTGCCAGCAGCGTAGACAGTCGACCCTCTGGAAACACCATATATTTT. It specifies CASSVDSRPSGNTIYF. J is TRBJ1-3 and V is TRBV9; D unclear. CDR1 SGDLS and CDR2 YYNGEE come from the germline V gene. The CDR3 spans 16 residues. Trimming removed 0 bases at V and 0 bases at J, with 10 bases between. Supplemented by reference TRBV9 and TRBJ1-3, the full variable domain reads DSGVTQTPKHLITATGQRVTLRCSPRSGDLSVYWYQQSLDQGLQFLIQYYNGEERAKGNILERFSAQQFPDLHSELNLSSLELGDSALYFCASSVDSRPSGNTIYFGEGSWLTVV.

The chain uses TRBV4-1 and TRBJ2-5, with a tentative D call TRBD1 (5 bases). This CDR3 region has 14 residues. From germline, CDR1 is MGHRA and CDR2 YSYEKL. V was shortened by 4 bases and J by 5 bases, with 14 bases between the two germline ends. Here the CDR3 reads CASSPDSKGETQYF. The CDR3 DNA is TGCGCCAGCAGCCCCGACAGTAAGGGGGAGACCCAGTACTTC.

V and J are TRBV30 and TRBJ1-1, with 8 bases that match TRBD1. The CDR3 is made up of 14 amino acids. The germline V gene encodes CDR1 GTSNPN and CDR2 SVGIG (reference sequence). V lost 3 bases, J lost 5 bases, and 8 bases stayed unmatched. CDR3 loop: CAWSTGQGFTEAFF. The CDR3 region has the DNA TGTGCCTGGAGCACCGGACAGGGTTTTACTGAAGCTTTCTTT.

This clone has just one count. The genes are TRBV3-1 (or the pseudogene TRBV3-2) and TRBJ2-3; weak D call: TRBD2 (5 bases). CDR3 length: 12 residues. Per germline, CDR1 LGHDT and CDR2 YNNKEL (reference sequence). V lost 4 bases and J 6 bases, leaving 8 bases between the germline ends. CDR3 DNA: TGTGCCAGCAGCCTGAGGACTGATACGCAGTATTTT. Its translation: CASSLRTDTQYF.

The rearrangement joins TRBV29-1 to TRBJ2-7; D is unclear. Germline CDR1 reads SQVTM; CDR2 reads ANQGSEA. V was pared by 6 bases and J by 1 base, with 7 bases between. This CDR3 has 11 residues. CDR3 in amino acids: CSVEASYEQYF. In DNA, the CDR3 is TGCAGCGTAGAGGCTTCCTACGAGCAGTACTTC.

This chain joins TRBV24-1 and TRBJ2-1; tentative D call: TRBD2 (5 bases). Trimming stripped 5 bases from V and 12 bases from J, with 16 bases between. The CDR3 runs 13 residues. CDR1 KGHDR and CDR2 SFDVKD come from the germline V gene. The CDR3 here is CATSAVRGYGQFF. The CDR3 DNA sequence: TGTGCCACCAGTGCCGTTCGAGGGTATGGGCAGTTCTTC.

This chain links TRBV30 with TRBJ1-2; the D is unclear. V shed 1 base and J shed 6 bases, with 9 bases lying between them. The CDR3 length is 12 residues. Germline V gene lookup returns CDR1 GTSNPN and CDR2 SVGIG (reference sequence). The CDR3 is CAWSALLDGYTF. The DNA of the CDR3 is TGTGCCTGGAGTGCCTTGTTAGATGGCTACACCTTC.

The genes are TRBV3-1 (or the pseudogene TRBV3-2) and TRBJ2-7, with 15 bases identical to TRBD2. With V trimmed by 4 bases and J by 2 bases, 12 bases remained unmatched. The length of the CDR3 is 19 residues. CDR1 and CDR2 (germline): LGHDT, YNNKEL (reference sequence). CDR3 coding DNA: TGTGCCAGCAGCCTTGATCCGGGACTAGCGGGAGGTCTCACCTACGAGCAGTACTTC. Translated, it gives CASSLDPGLAGGLTYEQYF.

V gene TRBV5-1 combines with J gene TRBJ1-2; 7 nucleotides line up with TRBD1. Germline V CDR1 and CDR2: SGHRS, YFSETQ. This CDR3 comprises 13 residues. J gave up 6 bases and V 4 bases, and 6 bases lay outside the gene matches. For the CDR3, the DNA is TGCGCCAGCAGCCGGGACAGCGTCGATGGCTACACCTTC. Translating it yields CASSRDSVDGYTF.

The chain joins TRBV19 to TRBJ1-1; the D is unclear. CDR1 and CDR2 (germline): LNHDA, SQIVND (reference sequence). V was shortened by 5 bases and J by 3 bases, with 7 bases between the two germline ends. The CDR3 extends over 12 amino acids. CDR3 residues: CASSRSDTEAFF. DNA for the CDR3: TGTGCCAGTAGTCGGTCGGACACTGAAGCTTTCTTT.

The V call is TRBV7-2, the J call TRBJ1-5, with D perhaps matching TRBD1 (6 bases). V was cut by 0 bases and J by 1 base, with 13 bases left in between. The germline CDR1 and CDR2 sequences are SGHTA and FQGNSA. The CDR3 has 17 amino acids. The CDR3 bases are TGTGCCAGCAGCTTAGCCCCACAAACAGGGAGCAATCAGCCCCAGCATTTT. Encoded protein: CASSLAPQTGSNQPQHF.

The DNA for the CDR3 is TGCGCCAGCAGTTTACTGACAGGGGGCGCGGACACTGAAGCTTTCTTT. Translating gives CASSLLTGGADTEAFF. The chain employs TRBV5-1 and TRBJ1-1, with 10 bases fitting TRBD1. This CDR3 has 16 amino acids. The J segment lost 3 bases and the V segment lost 5 bases, leaving 10 bases of the junction unmatched. In germline, CDR1 is SGHRS, CDR2 YFSETQ.

This chain links TRBV28 with TRBJ1-4; D perhaps matches TRBD1 (5 bases). Trimming pared 2 bases from V and 6 bases from J, leaving 10 bases between. CDR1 is MDHEN and CDR2 is SYDVKM in the germline V gene. The CDR3 extends over 14 amino acids. The CDR3: CASSLPGIHEKLFF. In DNA form, the CDR3 reads TGTGCCAGCAGTTTACCAGGGATTCATGAAAAACTGTTTTTT.

The chain links TRBV2 to TRBJ1-6; D may be TRBD1 (6 bases). The CDR3 runs 14 residues. The V end lost 9 bases, the J end lost 6 bases, and 15 bases lay between the germline ends. Germline-derived CDR1 and CDR2 are SNHLY and FYNNEI. CDR3 in DNA: TGTGCCAGTAAACAGGGATTTGTTAATTCACCCCTCCACTTT. Translation gives CASKQGFVNSPLHF.

The chain joins TRBV29-1 to TRBJ2-2, with TRBD2 matching 8 bases. J lost 7 bases, V lost 3 bases, and 7 bases had no gene match. There are 14 residues in the CDR3. Germline-derived CDR1 and CDR2 are SQVTM and ANQGSEA. This CDR3 reads CSVDRGRMGGELFF. The CDR3 DNA reads as TGCAGCGTTGACCGCGGGAGGATGGGCGGGGAGCTGTTTTTT.

This clone was found a few times. The chain links TRBV4-1 to TRBJ2-7, with a tentative D call TRBD2 (5 bases). The CDR3 spans 15 residues. Germline assignment: CDR1 MGHRA and CDR2 YSYEKL. V lost 3 bases to trimming and J lost 3 bases, with 15 bases between them. The CDR3 nucleotides read TGCGCCAGCAGCCAGACCCGCCAGGCGGGCTACGAGCAGTACTTC. Protein product: CASSQTRQAGYEQYF.

J is TRBJ1-5 and V is TRBV19, with TRBD1 identical over 9 bases. The CDR3 extends over 17 amino acids. The junction had 10 bases not matched to a gene; V was cut back by 3 bases and J by 4 bases. CDR1 is LNHDA, CDR2 SQIVND, per germline (reference sequence). The CDR3 nucleotides are TGTGCCAGTAGTATTCCATCCGGACAGGGGACGAATCAGCCCCAGCATTTT. Protein sequence: CASSIPSGQGTNQPQHF.

This clone was found once. The CDR3 reads CASSVTSGRAGYEQYF. CDR3 coding DNA: TGCGCCAGCAGCGTAACTAGCGGGAGGGCCGGCTACGAGCAGTACTTC. The chain employs TRBV5-1 and TRBJ2-7; 13 bases are shared with TRBD2. Germline V gene sequence: CDR1 SGHRS, CDR2 YFSETQ. The trim removed 4 bases at V and 3 bases at J, leaving 7 bases unmatched. This CDR3 is built from 16 residues.

DNA of the CDR3: TGTGCCAGTAACGGACAGGGGAACACCATATATTTT. Translation: CASNGQGNTIYF. J is TRBJ1-3 and V is TRBV19; 9 nucleotides align to TRBD1. This CDR3 has 12 residues. The trim removed 7 bases at V and 7 bases at J, leaving 2 bases unmatched. Per the germline V gene, CDR1 is LNHDA and CDR2 is SQIVND (reference sequence).

The CDR3 DNA reads as TGTGCCAGCAGCTTGAGGACAGGGGTCACCGGGGAGCTGTTTTTT. Translated: CASSLRTGVTGELFF. The chain carries TRBV5-6 and TRBJ2-2, with 9 bases that match TRBD1. The CDR3 loop spans 15 amino acids. Germline values: CDR1 SGHDT, CDR2 YYEEEE. V was clipped by 1 base and J by 4 bases; unmatched bases: 2.

The chain uses TRBV20-1 and TRBJ1-1; no definite D call. This CDR3 has 13 amino acids. The germline gives CDR1 DFQATT, CDR2 SNEGSKA (reference sequence). Trimming left V 3 bases short and J 2 bases short, with 10 bases between. The CDR3 bases are TGCAGTGCTAGTCCTTCGGGTAACACTGAAGCTTTCTTT. It encodes CSASPSGNTEAFF.